Sequencing of this TCR beta chain was carried out in a study of blood T cell repertoires in COVID-19. About the research overall: Collection of acute and convalescent COVID-19 samples took place in the United States, Italy and Spain. PBMCs, B-cell-depleted T cells, or T cells provided the cDNA or gDNA that made up the material.

As handled by the study authors: Estimates of nucleated cell counts were drawn from the amplification of reference gene primers. Clones were sequenced by immunoSEQ multiplex PCR, and TCRdb holds only the in-frame ones, with some missing. V, J and clone size are taken as reported in that table, and D and trimming were inferred from the DNA itself. The sample carries 140,000 to 150,000 clones, approximately 80% recorded once. This receptor was obtained from a man in his 60s with active or convalescent COVID-19. The sample consisted of peripheral blood.

The CDR3 sequence: CASSSLATGGETQYF. CDR3 bases: TGTGCCAGCAGTTCATTAGCGACAGGGGGAGAGACCCAGTACTTC. The V and J genes are TRBV6-5 and TRBJ2-5; 9 nucleotides agree with TRBD1. Germline assignment: CDR1 MNHEY and CDR2 SVGAGI. Trimming removed 4 bases from V and 4 bases from J; junction bases left unmatched: 7. This CDR3 spans 15 amino acids.